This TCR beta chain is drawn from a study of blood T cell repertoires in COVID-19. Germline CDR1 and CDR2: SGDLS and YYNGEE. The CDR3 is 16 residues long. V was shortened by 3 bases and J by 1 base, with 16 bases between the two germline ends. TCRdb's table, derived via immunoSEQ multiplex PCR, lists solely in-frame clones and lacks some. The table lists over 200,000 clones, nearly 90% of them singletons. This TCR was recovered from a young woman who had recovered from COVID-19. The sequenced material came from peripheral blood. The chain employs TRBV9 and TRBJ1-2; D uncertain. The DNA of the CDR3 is TGTGCCAGCAGCGCCCCCCACATGCATGTTAACTATGGCTACACCTTC. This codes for CASSAPHMHVNYGYTF.